The sequence of this T cell receptor (beta chain) was determined in a study of identical twins. General observations from the study: Where out-of-frame alpha sequences were twin-shared, they showed excess low generation probability. Fewer insertions marked abundant cord blood beta clonotypes; young adult naive trended weakly, memory not at all.

The CDR3 consists of 16 residues. The junction had 12 bases not matched to a gene; V was cut back by 5 bases and J by 5 bases. Germline CDR1 is SEHNR and CDR2 is FQNEAQ (reference sequence). Unique molecular identifiers were present on the cDNA, which also gained a universal primer site by template switching. TCRdb redid the calling of the 5' RACE reads with MiXCR, one entry per CDR3 protein. The sample has hundreds of thousands of distinct CDR3 sequences, 9% to 15% seen once. Only healthy Caucasians were included as donors. To note about this clonotype: Its specificity is unknown.

The data were also submitted as part of a second study, on yellow fever vaccine responses in identical twins.

V usage is TRBV7-9 and J usage is TRBJ1-1; 9 bases are a match to TRBD1. The TCR sequence derives from a woman younger than 30 in good health. The sequenced material came from PBMCs. In nucleotides, the CDR3 is TGTGCCAGCAGCCCCACGCCGGGACAGGGAAGTACTGAAGCTTTCTTT. Its translation: CASSPTPGQGSTEAFF.